The 9 T cell receptor beta chains in this list originate from one sample, sequenced in a study of monozygotic twins with inflammatory bowel disease. One entry per CDR3 protein, without DNA, is what TCRdb gives after re-calling the 5' RACE reads. The sample has around 230,000 distinct CDR3 sequences. The sequenced sample consisted of blood. The receptors originated from a human donor with ulcerative colitis or Crohn's disease, or a healthy co-twin of an affected twin (not recorded which).

The rearrangement joins TRBV19 to TRBJ2-1. Germline assignment: CDR1 LNHDA and CDR2 SQIVND (reference sequence). This CDR3 spans 16 amino acids. Here the CDR3 reads CASSSRLASSYNEQFF.

This chain joins TRBV7-3 and TRBJ2-3; TCRdb names TRBD2, which stays unverified in the absence of DNA. The CDR3 length is 16 residues. CDR1 and CDR2 from the germline V gene are SGHTA and FQGTGA. The CDR3 protein is CASSLGSGGAKDTQYF.

The rearrangement uses TRBV20-1 and TRBJ2-5. Germline CDR1 and CDR2: DFQATT and SNEGSKA (reference sequence). The CDR3 runs to 13 residues. The CDR3 here is CSARGQIDETQYF.

The chain combines TRBV20-1 with TRBJ1-1. CDR1 is DFQATT, CDR2 SNEGSKA, per germline (reference sequence). The CDR3 covers 11 residues. CDR3 sequence: CSASDYTEAFF.

V is TRBV4-1 and J is TRBJ2-7; checking the TCRdb D call of TRBD1 is not possible without DNA. The germline CDR1 and CDR2 sequences are MGHRA and YSYEKL. The CDR3 is 14 amino acids. The CDR3: CASSQDRGGFGQYF.

The chain combines TRBV3-1 with TRBJ1-4; TCRdb selects TRBD1, and the lack of DNA leaves this call unchecked. The CDR3 extends over 14 amino acids. The V gene's germline CDR1 is LGHDT and CDR2 YNNKEL (reference sequence). Here the CDR3 reads CASSQPQGGEKLFF.

J is TRBJ2-3 and V is TRBV5-6; TCRdb returns TRBD2, unconfirmable since there is no DNA. Per germline, CDR1 SGHDT and CDR2 YYEEEE. The CDR3 spans 16 residues. The CDR3 sequence is CASSTKLVLRADTQYF.

This sequence joins TRBV5-1 and TRBJ2-1. Germline lookup yields CDR1 SGHRS and CDR2 YFSETQ. This CDR3 has 14 amino acids. The CDR3 protein is CASSLELSGNEQFF. The full variable domain, its missing parts supplied by reference TRBV5-1 and TRBJ2-1, is KAGVTQTPRYLIKTRGQQVTLSCSPISGHRSVSWYQQTPGQGLQFLFEYFSETQRNKGNFPGRFSGRQFSNSRSEMNVSTLELGDSALYLCASSLELSGNEQFFGPGTRLTVL.

V is TRBV2 and J is TRBJ2-1; absent DNA, TCRdb's TRBD2 call cannot be checked. This CDR3 is 16 amino acids long. Germline assignment: CDR1 SNHLY and CDR2 FYNNEI. The CDR3 here is CASSDRAGFTYNEQFF.